These 22 T cell receptor beta chains were sequenced from one sample in a study of shared clonotypes between healthy human individuals. Data came from immunoSEQ multiplex PCR; TCRdb stores just in-frame clones and leaves some out. The sample shows roughly 100,000 clones, about 66% of them seen only once. The sample comprised memory CD8+ T cells sorted from blood. The subset was: CD45RO+ cells pooled with CCR7-negative TemRA cells. Source of these receptors: a woman aged 25-40 years in good health.

The J gene is TRBJ2-7, the V gene TRBV10-3; 7 bases match TRBD2. The V gene end was trimmed by 2 bases and the J gene end by 0 bases; junction bases not matched to a gene: 19. The CDR3 contains 20 residues. CDR1 ENHRY and CDR2 SYGVKD come from the germline V gene. The CDR3 region is CAISERWWVGRDWSSYEQYF. Written as DNA, the CDR3 is TGTGCCATCAGTGAGAGGTGGTGGGTGGGGAGGGACTGGAGCTCCTACGAGCAGTACTTC.

The genes are TRBV28 and TRBJ1-1; D is possibly TRBD1 (5 bases). Trimming took 5 bases from V and 0 from J, leaving 19 bases between them. Germline V CDR1 and CDR2: MDHEN, SYDVKM. The CDR3 runs to 17 residues. Here the CDR3 reads CASSPTSREGLNTEAFF. The DNA of the CDR3 is TGTGCCAGCAGTCCAACTAGCAGGGAGGGGTTGAACACTGAAGCTTTCTTT.

The genes are TRBV4-1 and TRBJ1-5, with D unresolved. Germline V CDR1 and CDR2: MGHRA, YSYEKL. V dropped 0 bases and J dropped 0 bases, with 12 bases sitting between them. This CDR3 has 17 amino acids. CDR3 in DNA: TGCGCCAGCAGCCAAGAGTCCAAGCTTTATAGCAATCAGCCCCAGCATTTT. Its protein product is CASSQESKLYSNQPQHF.

This clone was counted only a few times. This chain connects TRBV19 to TRBJ2-3; 8 nucleotides match TRBD1. V trimming: 4 bases; J trimming: 2 bases; junction bases outside the gene matches: 5. The CDR3 covers 15 residues. Germline loops: CDR1 LNHDA, CDR2 SQIVND (reference sequence). Here the CDR3 reads CASSTPGQVTDTQYF. CDR3 nucleotide sequence: TGTGCCAGTAGTACGCCGGGACAGGTCACAGATACGCAGTATTTT.

Many counts were recorded for this clone. The chain couples TRBV29-1 to TRBJ1-2; a possible D gene is TRBD1 (5 bases). This CDR3 is 12 amino acids long. Germline CDR1 is SQVTM and CDR2 is ANQGSEA. Trimming removed 6 bases at V and 2 bases at J, with 10 bases between. CDR3 sequence (DNA): TGCAGCGTGGGGGAATTCAACTATGGCTACACCTTC. As protein: CSVGEFNYGYTF.

This sequence joins TRBV6-5 and TRBJ2-2; D not certain. This CDR3 spans 10 amino acids. V was cut by 6 bases and J by 7 bases, with 3 bases left in between. The germline V gene has CDR1 MNHEY and CDR2 SVGAGI. DNA of the CDR3: TGTGCCAGCAGAGACGGGGAGCTGTTTTTT. It is translated as CASRDGELFF.

The V call is TRBV7-2, the J call TRBJ2-1; TRBD1 or TRBD2 may be the D gene (5 bases each). Germline-derived CDR1 and CDR2 are SGHTA and FQGNSA. There are 16 residues in the CDR3. The V and J ends lost 5 bases and 4 bases respectively, with 18 bases between them. In DNA, the CDR3 is TGTGCCAGCAGCCTGGGACCGATGATACCTTACAATGAGCAGTTCTTC. Amino acids: CASSLGPMIPYNEQFF.

The chain carries TRBV7-9 and TRBJ1-4; possibly TRBD1 for D (5 bases). V was cut by 6 bases and J by 6 bases, with 20 bases left in between. The CDR3 is 16 amino acids. The germline CDR1 and CDR2 sequences are SEHNR and FQNEAQ (reference sequence). For the CDR3, the DNA is TGTGCCAGCAGTCAAGTCGTAGGGGTGGGTGATGAAAAACTGTTTTTT. Protein sequence: CASSQVVGVGDEKLFF.

The chain recombines TRBV7-9 with TRBJ2-3; D uncertain. V was shortened by 3 bases and J by 2 bases, with 12 bases between the two germline ends. The CDR3 runs 15 residues. CDR1 and CDR2 from the germline V gene are SEHNR and FQNEAQ (reference sequence). CDR3: CASSLGSGNTDTQYF. The CDR3 DNA reads as TGTGCCAGCAGCTTGGGTAGTGGGAACACAGATACGCAGTATTTT.

This clone was recorded a few times. V and J are TRBV19 and TRBJ2-7; D gene uncertain. Germline V gene data show CDR1 as LNHDA and CDR2 as SQIVND (reference sequence). V was trimmed by 4 bases and J by 3 bases, leaving 13 bases between them. CDR3 length: 14 amino acids. CDR3 sequence (DNA): TGTGCCAGTAGTACCGGACGGAGAGGCTACGAGCAGTACTTC. Its protein is CASSTGRRGYEQYF.

This chain connects TRBV27 to TRBJ1-5; D uncertain. Trimming left V 3 bases short and J 0 bases short, with 3 bases between. This CDR3 spans 13 amino acids. The V gene's germline CDR1 is MNHEY and CDR2 SMNVEV (reference sequence). CDR3 sequence (DNA): TGTGCCAGCAGTTTGGGTAGCAATCAGCCCCAGCATTTT. Its translation: CASSLGSNQPQHF.

V usage is TRBV15 and J usage is TRBJ1-3, with a weak D call TRBD1 (6 bases). The V gene's germline CDR1 is LNHNV and CDR2 YYDKDF (reference sequence). This CDR3 has 15 amino acids. V lost 3 bases, J lost 4 bases, and 13 bases lay in between. CDR3 loop: CATSSSTGRGNTIYF. The DNA for the CDR3 is TGTGCCACCAGCAGTAGTACAGGGCGGGGAAACACCATATATTTT.

This clone appeared many times. This rearrangement joins TRBV27 to TRBJ1-1, with D hard to call. The CDR3 contains 13 residues. Per the germline V gene, CDR1 is MNHEY and CDR2 is SMNVEV (reference sequence). V lost 5 bases and J 2 bases, leaving 9 bases between the germline ends. CDR3: CASSPRGNTEAFF. The CDR3, as DNA: TGTGCCAGCAGTCCCCGTGGTAACACTGAAGCTTTCTTT.

The rearrangement joins TRBV5-6 to TRBJ1-5; D is unclear. Trimming removed 1 base from V and 6 bases from J, with 17 bases in between. There are 16 residues in the CDR3. Germline CDR1 reads SGHDT; CDR2 reads YYEEEE. The CDR3 sequence: CASSLRQLEVGQPQHF. The CDR3 nucleotides read TGTGCCAGCAGCTTGAGGCAGCTAGAAGTCGGTCAGCCCCAGCATTTT.

The chain carries TRBV11-3 and TRBJ2-7; the D gene is possibly TRBD2 (5 bases). V lost 0 bases and J lost 3, with 12 bases in between. This CDR3 has 15 amino acids. Germline CDR1 and CDR2: SGHNT and YENEEA. The CDR3 reads CASSLDISSSYEQYF. CDR3 DNA: TGTGCCAGCAGCTTAGATATTTCTAGCAGCTACGAGCAGTACTTC.

In regard to this clone: The same CDR3 can be traced to other DNA sequences in this sample. This sequence joins TRBV14 and TRBJ2-7; D unresolved. The CDR3 totals 12 residues. Germline loops: CDR1 SGHDN, CDR2 FVKESK. V shed 4 bases and J shed 3 bases, with 7 bases lying between them. The chain's CDR3 is CASSLYGYEQYF. The CDR3 DNA is TGTGCCAGCAGCCTCTATGGCTACGAGCAGTACTTC.

This chain joins TRBV11-2 and TRBJ2-3; the match to TRBD2 covers 14 bases. This CDR3 contains 18 residues. J lost 6 bases, V lost 1 base, and 9 bases had no gene match. CDR1 SGHAT and CDR2 FQNNGV come from the germline V gene. As DNA, the CDR3 is TGTGCCAGCAGCTTAGGGGGGACTAGCGGGAGAGCACCCGATACGCAGTATTTT. The encoded protein is CASSLGGTSGRAPDTQYF.

This chain links TRBV4-1 with TRBJ2-7, with 11 bases identical to TRBD2. Germline V gives CDR1 MGHRA, CDR2 YSYEKL. Trimming at V came to 4 bases and at J to 4 bases, leaving 12 bases not matched to a gene. CDR3 length: 17 amino acids. DNA for the CDR3: TGCGCCAGCAGCCCAAACCCGCCCGGGACTAGCGGATACGAGCAGTACTTC. It specifies CASSPNPPGTSGYEQYF.

The chain recombines TRBV7-9 with TRBJ2-1, with D possibly TRBD1 on 7 matching bases. Germline assignment: CDR1 SEHNR and CDR2 FQNEAQ (reference sequence). Trimming pared 7 bases from V and 6 bases from J, leaving 19 bases between. The CDR3 has 15 amino acids. The CDR3 nucleotides read TGTGCCAGCATGAGAGGAGGGGGCTTTGGCAATGAGCAGTTCTTC. It codes for CASMRGGGFGNEQFF.

This clone was seen a few times. The rearrangement links TRBV7-6 to TRBJ1-1; D is unclear. Germline CDR1 SGHVS, CDR2 FNYEAQ. This CDR3 is 13 amino acids long. Trimming cost V 1 base and J 2 bases, with 5 bases left between them. As DNA, the CDR3 is TGTGCCAGCAGCTTAGAGTACAACACTGAAGCTTTCTTT. Translating gives CASSLEYNTEAFF.

This clone was observed a handful of times. This rearrangement joins TRBV15 to TRBJ1-6, with D tentatively TRBD1 (6 bases). In germline, CDR1 is LNHNV, CDR2 YYDKDF (reference sequence). The length of the CDR3 is 17 residues. Trimming removed 3 bases from V and 8 bases from J, with 20 bases in between. The CDR3 region is CATSSRPGGASYSPLHF. The CDR3 DNA reads as TGTGCCACCAGCAGCCGACCCGGGGGGGCGAGTTATTCACCCCTCCACTTT.

V is TRBV4-1 and J is TRBJ1-2; D uncertain. Germline V lookup: CDR1 MGHRA, CDR2 YSYEKL. Trimming left V 5 bases short and J 4 bases short, with 17 bases between. The CDR3 is 15 residues long. DNA of the CDR3: TGCGCCAGCAGCTATCGAAACCGAAAGACCTATGGCTACACCTTC. Its protein product is CASSYRNRKTYGYTF.